A single sample is the source of the 16 T cell receptor beta chains below, sequenced in a study of CD8 T cells in ankylosing spondylitis. TCRdb re-called the 5' RACE reads with MiXCR, one entry per CDR3 protein. The repertoire includes about 260,000 distinct CDR3 sequences, roughly a quarter of them detected once, and more than 0.6% sits in the top ten. The sequenced material came from blood, either unsorted or a sorted T cell fraction (not recorded which). The receptors originated from a male donor with ankylosing spondylitis or in good health (not recorded which).

This chain uses TRBV6-5 with TRBJ2-7; D is perhaps TRBD1 or TRBD2 (5 bases each). There are 12 residues in the CDR3. Germline loops: CDR1 MNHEY, CDR2 SVGAGI. With 7 bases removed from V and 10 bases from J, the gap between germline ends came to 17 bases. The CDR3 DNA reads as TGTGCCAGCACCTCTACCGTGGGACGCCAGTACTTC. Its translation is CASTSTVGRQYF.

This rearrangement joins TRBV29-1 to TRBJ2-7, with D maybe TRBD1 (6 bases). The germline CDR1 and CDR2 sequences are SQVTM and ANQGSEA. Trimming cost V 3 bases and J 3 bases, with 9 bases left between them. The CDR3 is 12 residues long. This CDR3 is CSVETGRYEQYF. The CDR3 DNA reads as TGCAGCGTTGAGACAGGCCGCTACGAGCAGTACTTC.

There are a few counts of this clonotype. The junction and the germline gene differ at one end; a read error may be behind it. V gene TRBV10-3 combines with J gene TRBJ2-5; D remains unclear. The CDR3 consists of 13 residues. Germline assignment: CDR1 ENHRY and CDR2 SYGVKD. The CDR3 sequence: CAISDEFLETQCF. The DNA of the CDR3 is TGTGCCATCAGTGATGAGTTCTTGGAGACCCAGTGCTTC.

The V call is TRBV20-1, the J call TRBJ2-7; 8 bases match TRBD1. Germline V CDR1 and CDR2: DFQATT, SNEGSKA (reference sequence). J was trimmed by 3 bases and V by 3 bases; bases with no gene match: 13. The CDR3 covers 16 residues. CDR3 DNA sequence: TGCAGTGCTAGTCCTACCACAGGGGGAATCCTCTACGAGCAGTACTTC. Protein product: CSASPTTGGILYEQYF.

This clonotype was observed many times. The V and J genes are TRBV20-1 and TRBJ2-1, with D possibly being TRBD1 (6 bases). CDR1 DFQATT and CDR2 SNEGSKA come from the germline V gene (reference sequence). The CDR3 extends over 12 amino acids. The CDR3 sequence: CSATRGEDEQFF. The DNA for the CDR3 is TGCAGCGCGACCAGGGGAGAGGATGAGCAGTTCTTC.

This clonotype occurred a few times. The rearrangement links TRBV7-6 to TRBJ2-1; 7 bases agree with TRBD2. J was trimmed by 6 bases and V by 2 bases; bases with no gene match: 7. The CDR3 runs 15 residues. Germline assignment: CDR1 SGHVS and CDR2 FNYEAQ. CDR3 protein: CASSLRLAVPNEQFF. The CDR3 nucleotides are TGTGCCAGCAGCTTAAGGCTAGCGGTCCCCAATGAGCAGTTCTTC. Complete variable domain (other parts from reference TRBV7-6 and TRBJ2-1): GAGVSQSPRYKVTKRGQDVALRCDPISGHVSLYWYRQALGQGPEFLTYFNYEAQQDKSGLPNDRFSAERPEGSISTLTIQRTEQRDSAMYRCASSLRLAVPNEQFFGPGTRLTVL.

This clonotype was recorded many times. The chain is built from TRBV20-1 and TRBJ2-3; 11 positions agree with TRBD2. Germline lookup yields CDR1 DFQATT and CDR2 SNEGSKA (reference sequence). Trimming cost V 2 bases and J 4 bases; bases outside gene matches: 11. The CDR3 consists of 17 residues. CDR3 loop: CSARRASGGQGADTQYF. CDR3 nucleotides: TGCAGTGCTAGAAGGGCTAGCGGGGGGCAGGGGGCAGATACGCAGTATTTT.

The table lists this clonotype with many counts. The chain is built from TRBV10-3 and TRBJ2-1; TRBD2 aligns across 8 bases. J was trimmed by 5 bases and V by 5 bases; bases with no gene match: 5. The CDR3 loop spans 14 amino acids. Germline V gene sequence: CDR1 ENHRY, CDR2 SYGVKD. CDR3 sequence: CAISYGGGDNEQFF. DNA of the CDR3: TGTGCCATCAGTTACGGGGGGGGTGACAATGAGCAGTTCTTC.

V usage is TRBV2 and J usage is TRBJ2-7; the D is unclear. The V and J ends lost 5 bases and 6 bases respectively, with 17 bases between them. The CDR3 has 14 residues. Germline loops: CDR1 SNHLY, CDR2 FYNNEI. The CDR3 DNA sequence: TGTGCCAGCAGTTCCGACCATGGGAACGCCGAGCAGTACTTC. Translation: CASSSDHGNAEQYF.

The chain couples TRBV6-6 to TRBJ2-7; unclear D gene. CDR3 size: 13 residues. V lost 4 bases and J lost 4, with 11 bases in between. Looked up from germline, CDR1 is MNHNY and CDR2 is SVGAGI (reference sequence). The CDR3 DNA reads TGTGCCAGCAGTTCCCTCTTCAGATACGAGCAGTACTTC. Its protein is CASSSLFRYEQYF.

The rearrangement uses TRBV20-1 and TRBJ2-5; D is possibly TRBD2 (8 bases). There are 15 residues in the CDR3. Germline-derived CDR1 and CDR2 are DFQATT and SNEGSKA (reference sequence). V was clipped by 3 bases and J by 4 bases, with 18 bases between them. The CDR3 protein is CSASSGGGRGETQYF. The CDR3 DNA sequence: TGCAGTGCTAGTTCGGGAGGGGGCCGGGGAGAGACCCAGTACTTC.

The chain is built from TRBV4-1 and TRBJ2-5, with D perhaps TRBD2 (5 bases). With 4 bases removed from V and 2 bases from J, the gap between germline ends came to 11 bases. CDR3 size: 14 residues. In germline, CDR1 is MGHRA, CDR2 YSYEKL. CDR3 bases: TGCGCCAGCAGCCGACTGCCGGGACAAGAGACCCAGTACTTC. Protein: CASSRLPGQETQYF.

This clonotype was detected ten times or more. The CDR3 protein is CSARVTSGGTDTQYF. The CDR3 nucleotides read TGCAGTGCTAGAGTCACTAGCGGGGGGACAGATACGCAGTATTTT. V gene TRBV20-1 combines with J gene TRBJ2-3; 12 bases align to TRBD2. The CDR3 sequence is 15 residues long. From germline, CDR1 is DFQATT and CDR2 SNEGSKA (reference sequence). The V gene end was trimmed by 1 base and the J gene end by 3 bases; junction bases not matched to a gene: 2.

This clonotype was picked up a small number of times. The chain couples TRBV20-1 to TRBJ1-5; 9 positions match TRBD1. Per germline, CDR1 DFQATT and CDR2 SNEGSKA (reference sequence). Trimming took 6 bases from V and 5 from J; bases not matched to a gene: 11. The CDR3 covers 15 residues. Here the CDR3 reads CSAGDPGTGHQPQHF. The CDR3 nucleotides read TGCAGTGCCGGAGATCCCGGGACAGGGCATCAGCCCCAGCATTTT.

DNA for the CDR3: TGTGCCAGCAGTCTCGGGACAGGTGCTTTTAAAGAGCAGTACTTC. This codes for CASSLGTGAFKEQYF. The chain combines TRBV12-3 or TRBV12-4 with TRBJ2-7, with 8 bases fitting TRBD1. Trimming removed 5 bases from V and 7 bases from J; junction bases left unmatched: 13. The CDR3 contains 15 residues.

The CDR3 loop reads CASSQLSGELFF. CDR3 in DNA: TGTGCCAGCAGCCAACTCAGCGGGGAGCTGTTTTTT. The chain carries TRBV28 and TRBJ2-2; D not resolved. V was trimmed by 6 bases and J by 7 bases, leaving 9 bases between them. CDR3 size: 12 residues. Germline assignment: CDR1 MDHEN and CDR2 SYDVKM.